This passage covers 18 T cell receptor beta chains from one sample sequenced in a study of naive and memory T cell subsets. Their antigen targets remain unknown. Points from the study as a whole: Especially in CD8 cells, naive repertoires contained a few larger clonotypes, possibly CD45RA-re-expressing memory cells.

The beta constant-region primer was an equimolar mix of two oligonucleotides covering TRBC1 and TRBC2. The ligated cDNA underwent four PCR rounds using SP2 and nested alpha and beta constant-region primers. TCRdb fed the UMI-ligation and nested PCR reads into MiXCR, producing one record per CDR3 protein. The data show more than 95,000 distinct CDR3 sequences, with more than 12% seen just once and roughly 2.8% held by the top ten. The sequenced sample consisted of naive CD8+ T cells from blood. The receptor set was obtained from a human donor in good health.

The CDR3 nucleotides are TGCGCCAGCAGCCAAGATCCAGCGGACACTGAAGCTTTCTTT. Protein sequence: CASSQDPADTEAFF. The chain is built from TRBV4-3 and TRBJ1-1; no definite D call. V was cut by 0 bases and J by 3 bases, with 8 bases left in between. Germline loops: CDR1 LGHNA, CDR2 YSLEER. The CDR3 has 14 amino acids.

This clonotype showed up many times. The CDR3 region is CASSGRDTAYEQYF. The CDR3, as DNA: TGTGCCAGCAGTGGAAGGGACACCGCCTACGAGCAGTACTTC. The J gene is TRBJ2-7, the V gene TRBV12-3 or TRBV12-4, with D perhaps TRBD1 (6 bases). V was clipped by 5 bases and J by 2 bases, with 13 bases between them. There are 14 residues in the CDR3.

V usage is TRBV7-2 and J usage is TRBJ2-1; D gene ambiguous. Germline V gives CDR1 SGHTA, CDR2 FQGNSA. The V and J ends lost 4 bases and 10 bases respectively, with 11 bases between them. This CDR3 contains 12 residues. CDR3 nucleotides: TGTGCCAGCAGCTCCGGAGTGCGAGAGCAGTTCTTC. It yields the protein CASSSGVREQFF.

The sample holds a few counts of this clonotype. CDR3 coding DNA: TGTGCCAGCAGCGGGAGCCAGAGGGGTTCACCCCTCCACTTT. This translates into CASSGSQRGSPLHF. The genes are TRBV9 and TRBJ1-6; possible D gene TRBD1, 5 bases. Germline V gene data show CDR1 as SGDLS and CDR2 as YYNGEE. The CDR3 runs to 14 residues. Trimming took off 3 bases at V and 9 bases at J, with 13 bases between the two ends.

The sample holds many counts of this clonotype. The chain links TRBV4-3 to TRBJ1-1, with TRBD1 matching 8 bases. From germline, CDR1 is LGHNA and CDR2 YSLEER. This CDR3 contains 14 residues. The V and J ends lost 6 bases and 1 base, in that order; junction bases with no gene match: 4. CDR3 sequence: CASRAGTGNTEAFF. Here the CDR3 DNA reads TGCGCCAGCAGGGCCGGGACAGGGAACACTGAAGCTTTCTTT.

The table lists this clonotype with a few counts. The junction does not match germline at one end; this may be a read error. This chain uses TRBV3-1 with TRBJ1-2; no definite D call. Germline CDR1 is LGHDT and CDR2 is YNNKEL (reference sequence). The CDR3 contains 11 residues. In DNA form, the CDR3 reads TGTGCCAGCAGCCAAGGGAGCAACTTATTATTC. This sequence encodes CASSQGSNLLF.

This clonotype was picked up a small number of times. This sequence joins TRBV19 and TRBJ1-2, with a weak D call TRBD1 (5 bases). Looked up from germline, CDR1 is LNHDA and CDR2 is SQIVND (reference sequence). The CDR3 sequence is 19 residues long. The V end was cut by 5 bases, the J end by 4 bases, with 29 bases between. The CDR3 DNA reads TGTGCCAGTAGTCCACCCGCGGACACCACGAGGGCTATGCGCTATGGCTACACCTTC. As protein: CASSPPADTTRAMRYGYTF.

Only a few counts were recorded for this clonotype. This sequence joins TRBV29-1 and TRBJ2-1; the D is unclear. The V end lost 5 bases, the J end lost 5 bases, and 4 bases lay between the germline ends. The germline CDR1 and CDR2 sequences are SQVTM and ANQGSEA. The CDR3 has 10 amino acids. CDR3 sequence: CSVLHNEQFF. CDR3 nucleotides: TGCAGCGTTCTACACAATGAGCAGTTCTTC.

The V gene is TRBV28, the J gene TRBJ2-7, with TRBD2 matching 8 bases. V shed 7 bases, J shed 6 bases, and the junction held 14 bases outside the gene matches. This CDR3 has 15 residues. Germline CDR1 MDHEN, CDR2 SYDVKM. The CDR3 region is CASTLRSGSMGEQYF. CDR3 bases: TGTGCCAGCACTCTGAGGAGCGGGAGTATGGGCGAGCAGTACTTC.

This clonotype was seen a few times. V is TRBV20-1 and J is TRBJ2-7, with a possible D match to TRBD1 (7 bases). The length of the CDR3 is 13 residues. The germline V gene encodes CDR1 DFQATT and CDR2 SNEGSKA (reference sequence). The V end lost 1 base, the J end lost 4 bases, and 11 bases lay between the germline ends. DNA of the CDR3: TGCAGTGCTAGAGGTTCAGGGGGGTACGAGCAGTACTTC. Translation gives CSARGSGGYEQYF.

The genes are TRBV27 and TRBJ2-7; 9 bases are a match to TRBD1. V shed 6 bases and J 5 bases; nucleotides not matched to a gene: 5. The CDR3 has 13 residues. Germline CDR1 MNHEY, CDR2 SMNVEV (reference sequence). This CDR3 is CASRTTGGDEQYF. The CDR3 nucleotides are TGTGCCAGCAGAACCACAGGGGGCGACGAGCAGTACTTC.

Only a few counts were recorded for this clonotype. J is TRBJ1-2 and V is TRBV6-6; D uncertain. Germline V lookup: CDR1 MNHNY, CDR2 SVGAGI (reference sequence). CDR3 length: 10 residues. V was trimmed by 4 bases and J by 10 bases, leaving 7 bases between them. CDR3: CASSSIYYTF. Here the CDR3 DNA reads TGTGCCAGCAGTTCGATCTACTACACCTTC.

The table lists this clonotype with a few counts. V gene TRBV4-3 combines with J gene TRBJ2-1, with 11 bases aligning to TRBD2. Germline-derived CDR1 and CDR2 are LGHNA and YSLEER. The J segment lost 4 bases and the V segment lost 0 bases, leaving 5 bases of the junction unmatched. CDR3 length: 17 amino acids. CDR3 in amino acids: CASSQDPGLAEYNEQFF. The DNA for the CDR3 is TGCGCCAGCAGCCAAGATCCGGGACTAGCGGAATACAATGAGCAGTTCTTC.

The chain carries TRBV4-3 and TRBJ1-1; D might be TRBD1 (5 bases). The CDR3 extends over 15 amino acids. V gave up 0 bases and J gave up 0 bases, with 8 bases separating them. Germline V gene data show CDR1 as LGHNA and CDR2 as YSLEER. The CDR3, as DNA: TGCGCCAGCAGCCAAGATCGAGGGGTGAACACTGAAGCTTTCTTT. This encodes CASSQDRGVNTEAFF.

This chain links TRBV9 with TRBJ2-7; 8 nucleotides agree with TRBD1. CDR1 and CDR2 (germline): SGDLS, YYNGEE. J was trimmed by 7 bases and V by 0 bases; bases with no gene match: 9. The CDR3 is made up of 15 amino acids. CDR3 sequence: CASSVVPTGDSEQYF. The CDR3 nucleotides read TGTGCCAGCAGCGTAGTACCGACAGGGGATAGTGAGCAGTACTTC.

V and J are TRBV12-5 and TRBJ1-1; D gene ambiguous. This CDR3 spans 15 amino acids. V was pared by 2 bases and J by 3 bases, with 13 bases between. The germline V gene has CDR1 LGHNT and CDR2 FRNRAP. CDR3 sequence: CASGLPEMPDTEAFF. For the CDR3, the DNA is TGTGCTAGTGGTTTGCCCGAAATGCCAGACACTGAAGCTTTCTTT.

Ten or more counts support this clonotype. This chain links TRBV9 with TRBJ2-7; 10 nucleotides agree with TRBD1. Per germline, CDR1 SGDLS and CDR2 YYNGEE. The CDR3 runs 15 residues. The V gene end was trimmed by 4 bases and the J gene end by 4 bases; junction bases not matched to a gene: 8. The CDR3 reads CASSPGTGVPYEQYF. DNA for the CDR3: TGTGCCAGCAGCCCAGGGACAGGGGTCCCTTACGAGCAGTACTTC.

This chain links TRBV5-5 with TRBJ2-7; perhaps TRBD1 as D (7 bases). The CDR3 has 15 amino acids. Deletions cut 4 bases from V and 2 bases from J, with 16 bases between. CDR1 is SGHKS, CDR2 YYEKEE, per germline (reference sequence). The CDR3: CASSKSGGPTYEQYF. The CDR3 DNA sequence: TGTGCCAGCAGCAAGTCAGGGGGGCCCACCTACGAGCAGTACTTC. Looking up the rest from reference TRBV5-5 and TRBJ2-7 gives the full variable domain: DAGVTQSPTHLIKTRGQQVTLRCSPISGHKSVSWYQQVLGQGPQFIFQYYEKEERGRGNFPDRFSARQFPNYSSELNVNALLLGDSALYLCASSKSGGPTYEQYFGPGTRLTVT.